The 24 T cell receptor beta chains presented below share a single source sample, sequenced in a study of blood T cell repertoires in COVID-19. The repertoire was sequenced with immunoSEQ multiplex PCR; TCRdb's copy has only in-frame clones and lacks some. The sample has roughly 55,000 clones; roughly four fifths are singletons. The sample taken for sequencing was peripheral blood. The receptors were gathered from a woman in her sixties with acute or convalescent COVID-19.

The chain has TRBV6-5 and TRBJ2-3, with D perhaps matching TRBD1 (6 bases). Germline V gene data show CDR1 as MNHEY and CDR2 as SVGAGI. Trimming cost V 2 bases and J 0 bases, with 9 bases left between them. The length of the CDR3 is 15 residues. CDR3: CASSYADSSTDTQYF. CDR3 DNA sequence: TGTGCCAGCAGTTACGCGGACAGTAGCACAGATACGCAGTATTTT.

The V call is TRBV12-5, the J call TRBJ1-1; the D is unclear. CDR3 length: 13 amino acids. The germline gives CDR1 LGHNT, CDR2 FRNRAP. V shed 4 bases and J shed 0 bases, with 6 bases lying between them. DNA of the CDR3: TGTGCTAGTGGTTCCACAATGAACACTGAAGCTTTCTTT. Residues: CASGSTMNTEAFF.

In its sample, this clone was seen a few times. J is TRBJ1-2 and V is TRBV6-6, with a possible D match to TRBD1 (6 bases). The germline V gene encodes CDR1 MNHNY and CDR2 SVGAGI (reference sequence). V lost 6 bases and J 3 bases, leaving 14 bases between the germline ends. The CDR3 spans 14 residues. For the CDR3, the DNA is TGTGCCAGCAGAAACGACAGGACCTACTATGGCTACACCTTC. Its translation is CASRNDRTYYGYTF.

The chain links TRBV5-1 to TRBJ2-1, with D maybe TRBD2 (6 bases). V lost 1 base, J lost 6 bases, and 14 bases lay in between. The CDR3 extends over 15 amino acids. Per the germline V gene, CDR1 is SGHRS and CDR2 is YFSETQ. The CDR3 nucleotides read TGCGCCAGCAGCTTGAGGCTAGCGAGGGTCAATGAGCAGTTCTTC. It is translated as CASSLRLARVNEQFF.

The rearrangement joins TRBV27 to TRBJ1-2, with 9 bases that match TRBD1. This CDR3 has 15 amino acids. Trimming at V came to 5 bases and at J to 4 bases, leaving 8 bases not matched to a gene. Germline V CDR1 and CDR2: MNHEY, SMNVEV (reference sequence). CDR3 nucleotide sequence: TGTGCCAGCAGTCGTTCACGGACAGGGGTCTATGGCTACACCTTC. Residues: CASSRSRTGVYGYTF.

This sequence joins TRBV6-5 and TRBJ2-5; 13 bases align to TRBD2. Germline CDR1 and CDR2: MNHEY and SVGAGI. CDR3 length equals 15 residues. After removal of 6 bases from V and 5 bases from J, the junction contained 6 bases not matched to a gene. Written as DNA, the CDR3 is TGTGCCAGCAGAACTAGCGGGGGGGCACGGGAGACCCAGTACTTC. Amino acids: CASRTSGGARETQYF.

The chain recombines TRBV30 with TRBJ2-6; 7 bases match TRBD1. Germline CDR1 GTSNPN, CDR2 SVGIG (reference sequence). This CDR3 is 13 amino acids long. Unmatched junction bases numbered 1, after V lost 5 bases and J lost 3 bases. The CDR3 DNA reads as TGTGCCTGGGACAGGGTTGGGGCCAACGTCCTGACTTTC. Protein product: CAWDRVGANVLTF. Full variable domain (rest looked up from reference TRBV30 and TRBJ2-6): SQTIHQWPATLVQPVGSPLSLECTVEGTSNPNLYWYRQAAGRGLQLLFYSVGIGQISSEVPQNLSASRPQDRQFILSSKKLLLSDSGFYLCAWDRVGANVLTFGAGSRLTVL.

This chain connects TRBV11-3 to TRBJ2-1, with 9 bases aligning to TRBD1. CDR3 length: 14 residues. After removal of 4 bases from V and 5 bases from J, the junction contained 3 bases not matched to a gene. Germline V gives CDR1 SGHNT, CDR2 YENEEA. CDR3 protein: CASSSGTGNNEQFF. CDR3 coding DNA: TGTGCCAGCAGCTCCGGGACAGGGAACAATGAGCAGTTCTTC. Supplemented by reference TRBV11-3 and TRBJ2-1, the full variable domain reads EAGVVQSPRYKIIEKKQPVAFWCNPISGHNTLYWYLQNLGQGPELLIRYENEEAVDDSQLPKDRFSAERLKGVDSTLKIQPAELGDSAVYLCASSSGTGNNEQFFGPGTRLTVL.

This clone has just a few counts. The chain links TRBV18 to TRBJ1-3; 7 nucleotides line up with TRBD1. The CDR3 length is 16 residues. The J segment lost 4 bases and the V segment lost 4 bases, leaving 10 bases of the junction unmatched. The germline V gene encodes CDR1 KGHSH and CDR2 LQKENI. CDR3 nucleotide sequence: TGTGCCAGCTCACAACCGGGACAGAACTCCGGAAACACCATATATTTT. Residues: CASSQPGQNSGNTIYF.

This chain connects TRBV7-9 to TRBJ2-5, with 12 bases aligning to TRBD2. Germline CDR1 SEHNR, CDR2 FQNEAQ (reference sequence). V trimming: 5 bases; J trimming: 5 bases; junction bases outside the gene matches: 9. The CDR3 loop spans 16 amino acids. The CDR3 DNA reads TGTGCCAGCAGCCCCGCTAGCGGGGGGGCCTTGGAGACCCAGTACTTC. It encodes CASSPASGGALETQYF.

The rearrangement uses TRBV5-4 and TRBJ1-2; no reliable D call. The germline V gene has CDR1 SGHNT and CDR2 YYREEE (reference sequence). CDR3 length equals 14 residues. The V end lost 4 bases, the J end lost 6 bases, and 16 bases lay between the germline ends. The CDR3 nucleotides are TGTGCCAGCAGCCCCCGAGGAGGGAGAAATGGCTACACCTTC. Translated: CASSPRGGRNGYTF.

Here the CDR3 reads CASSFSDRGVEKLFF. The CDR3 region has the DNA TGTGCCAGCAGCTTTTCTGACAGGGGGGTCGAAAAACTGTTTTTT. V gene TRBV5-5 combines with J gene TRBJ1-4; 9 positions agree with TRBD1. Germline values: CDR1 SGHKS, CDR2 YYEKEE (reference sequence). Trimming at V came to 2 bases and at J to 8 bases, leaving 7 bases not matched to a gene. CDR3 size: 15 residues.

This chain uses TRBV3-1 (or the pseudogene TRBV3-2) with TRBJ1-3; the D gene is possibly TRBD1 (5 bases). Per germline, CDR1 LGHDT and CDR2 YNNKEL (reference sequence). This CDR3 has 17 residues. V lost 2 bases, J lost 0 bases, and 14 bases lay in between. CDR3 residues: CASSQFAGGASGNTIYF. The CDR3 nucleotides are TGTGCCAGCAGCCAATTCGCAGGTGGGGCCTCTGGAAACACCATATATTTT.

This chain connects TRBV10-2 to TRBJ2-3; D is possibly TRBD2 (7 bases). This CDR3 has 16 amino acids. Germline V gives CDR1 WSHSY, CDR2 SAAADI. The ends were cut back, 7 bases at V and 4 bases at J, with 21 bases in the middle. This CDR3 reads CASTPWGGGGSDTQYF. DNA of the CDR3: TGCGCCAGCACCCCTTGGGGTGGGGGGGGCTCAGATACGCAGTATTTT.

The rearrangement links TRBV9 to TRBJ1-4; the match to TRBD1 covers 7 bases. Germline CDR1 is SGDLS and CDR2 is YYNGEE. Losses at the gene ends were 0 bases for V and 2 bases for J; bases not matched to a gene: 7. This CDR3 is built from 17 residues. For the CDR3, the DNA is TGTGCCAGCAGCGTAGATCAGGGGGAAGGCACTAATGAAAAACTGTTTTTT. As protein: CASSVDQGEGTNEKLFF.

The chain couples TRBV2 to TRBJ1-5; TRBD1 agrees at 10 bases. Germline V lookup: CDR1 SNHLY, CDR2 FYNNEI. This CDR3 region has 15 residues. V shed 7 bases and J 6 bases; nucleotides not matched to a gene: 9. This chain's CDR3 is CASTQTGGYIQPQHF. CDR3 nucleotide sequence: TGTGCCAGCACCCAGACAGGGGGCTATATTCAGCCCCAGCATTTT.

The gene calls are TRBV6-1 and TRBJ2-6; D gene ambiguous. The CDR3 consists of 15 residues. Trimming removed 1 base from V and 1 base from J, with 5 bases in between. Germline values: CDR1 MNHNS, CDR2 SASEGT. The CDR3 protein is CASSEVGSGANVLTF. The CDR3 DNA sequence: TGTGCCAGCAGTGAAGTCGGGTCTGGGGCCAACGTCCTGACTTTC.

This chain connects TRBV5-1 to TRBJ2-2; no definite D call. The CDR3 runs to 14 residues. Per the germline V gene, CDR1 is SGHRS and CDR2 is YFSETQ. V was cut by 0 bases and J by 4 bases, with 7 bases left in between. The CDR3 loop reads CASSLEPGTGELFF. CDR3 bases: TGCGCCAGCAGCTTGGAGCCTGGCACCGGGGAGCTGTTTTTT.

In this sample, this clone turned up once. The chain couples TRBV6-6 to TRBJ1-1, with 7 positions matching TRBD1. V was clipped by 6 bases and J by 1 base; unmatched bases: 11. From germline, CDR1 is MNHNY and CDR2 SVGAGI (reference sequence). This CDR3 spans 16 amino acids. The CDR3 spells CASSETYHRGNTEAFF. The CDR3 bases are TGTGCCAGCAGCGAAACTTACCACAGGGGGAACACTGAAGCTTTCTTT.

V gene TRBV4-1 combines with J gene TRBJ2-1, with D possibly being TRBD2 (6 bases). The CDR3 sequence is 15 residues long. The V gene lost 2 bases and the J gene lost 3 bases, with 11 bases spanning the gap. Germline V gives CDR1 MGHRA, CDR2 YSYEKL. The CDR3 is CASSQSSGSYNEQFF. In DNA, the CDR3 is TGCGCCAGCAGCCAATCGTCCGGGAGCTACAATGAGCAGTTCTTC.

The chain is built from TRBV7-2 and TRBJ1-3; D possibly corresponds to TRBD1 (6 bases). The V end lost 0 bases, the J end lost 4 bases, and 13 bases lay between the germline ends. The germline gives CDR1 SGHTA, CDR2 FQGNSA. There are 16 residues in the CDR3. The CDR3, as DNA: TGTGCCAGCAGCTTAGCACGTACAGGGCCCGGAAACACCATATATTTT. This gives the protein CASSLARTGPGNTIYF.

This chain links TRBV15 with TRBJ1-1; no clear D. CDR1 is LNHNV and CDR2 is YYDKDF in the germline V gene (reference sequence). V lost 0 bases, J lost 6 bases, and 14 bases lay in between. There are 15 residues in the CDR3. This chain's CDR3 is CATSRDRVGSSEAFF. The CDR3 DNA reads as TGTGCCACCAGCAGAGACCGAGTGGGGAGTTCTGAAGCTTTCTTT.

This clone showed up just once. In DNA, the CDR3 is TGTGCCAGCAGTCCCAGGGTTGGTGAAGCTTTCTTT. Its protein is CASSPRVGEAFF. The rearrangement links TRBV7-9 to TRBJ1-1; weak D call: TRBD1 (5 bases). This CDR3 comprises 12 residues. Germline V CDR1 and CDR2: SEHNR, FQNEAQ (reference sequence). V was shortened by 6 bases and J by 7 bases, with 12 bases between the two germline ends.

This clone occurred once. The rearrangement uses TRBV9 and TRBJ1-1, with D perhaps TRBD1 (5 bases). Germline V lookup: CDR1 SGDLS, CDR2 YYNGEE. V was pared by 0 bases and J by 2 bases, with 8 bases between. CDR3 length: 14 residues. The CDR3, as DNA: TGTGCCAGCAGCGTAGGGACAAGAAACACTGAAGCTTTCTTT. It translates to CASSVGTRNTEAFF.